The 9 T cell receptor beta chains listed next were all sequenced from one sample in a study of blood T cell repertoires in COVID-19. Libraries were prepared by immunoSEQ multiplex PCR; TCRdb keeps only in-frame clonotypes and omits some of them. The data show roughly 150,000 clones, with roughly nine tenths seen just once and 15% to 20% held by the top ten. Sequencing input: peripheral blood. The receptors derive from a man aged 60-69 years with active or convalescent COVID-19.

V and J are TRBV10-2 and TRBJ2-7; the match to TRBD1 covers 10 bases. The junction had 4 bases not matched to a gene; V was cut back by 9 bases and J by 2 bases. CDR1 WSHSY and CDR2 SAAADI come from the germline V gene. The CDR3 extends over 13 amino acids. The CDR3: CASRTGGTYEQYF. The CDR3 DNA follows: TGCGCCAGTCGGACAGGGGGGACCTACGAGCAGTACTTC.

In regard to this clone: Other DNA variants within this sample encode the same CDR3. This chain joins TRBV19 and TRBJ1-3, with D unresolved. With 1 base removed from V and 0 bases from J, the gap between germline ends came to 10 bases. CDR1 and CDR2 (germline): LNHDA, SQIVND (reference sequence). The CDR3 consists of 16 residues. The CDR3 DNA reads as TGTGCCAGTAGTATAGGGCGGGCCCCCTCTGGAAACACCATATATTTT. It yields the protein CASSIGRAPSGNTIYF.

This chain joins TRBV5-6 and TRBJ1-5, with 10 bases aligning to TRBD1. Germline trimming cut 0 bases from V and 4 bases from J; bases unmatched to any gene: 4. This CDR3 comprises 16 residues. Looked up from germline, CDR1 is SGHDT and CDR2 is YYEEEE. CDR3 loop: CASSLDAGQGNQPQHF. The CDR3 DNA reads as TGTGCCAGCAGCTTGGATGCGGGACAGGGGAATCAGCCCCAGCATTTT.

The chain carries TRBV7-8 and TRBJ2-1, with TRBD1 as a possible D gene (5 bases). V was clipped by 3 bases and J by 9 bases, with 15 bases between them. The CDR3 is 14 residues long. CDR1 SGHVS and CDR2 FQNEAQ come from the germline V gene. The CDR3 loop is CASSLGPGMGEQFF. Here the CDR3 DNA reads TGTGCCAGCAGCTTGGGGCCAGGCATGGGTGAGCAGTTCTTC.

The J gene is TRBJ2-1, the V gene TRBV7-6, with 7 bases that match TRBD2. From germline, CDR1 is SGHVS and CDR2 FNYEAQ. V gave up 1 base and J gave up 0 bases; unmatched junction bases: 6. This CDR3 region has 17 residues. CDR3 residues: CASSLVWGGGSYNEQFF. The CDR3 DNA is TGTGCCAGCAGCTTAGTATGGGGCGGGGGCTCCTACAATGAGCAGTTCTTC.

This chain joins TRBV18 and TRBJ2-7; D might be TRBD2 (5 bases). Germline V gene lookup returns CDR1 KGHSH and CDR2 LQKENI. The CDR3 is 12 amino acids. V dropped 4 bases and J dropped 4 bases, with 8 bases sitting between them. The DNA for the CDR3 is TGTGCCAGCTCACGAGGGTCTTACGAGCAGTACTTC. This translates into CASSRGSYEQYF.

The chain has TRBV3-1 (or the pseudogene TRBV3-2) and TRBJ2-7, with TRBD1 matching 8 bases. Germline CDR1 and CDR2: LGHDT and YNNKEL (reference sequence). The CDR3 length is 13 residues. Trimming removed 1 base from V and 6 bases from J; junction bases left unmatched: 2. The CDR3 region has the DNA TGTGCCAGCAGCCAAGGGCAGGGGGCCGAGCAGTACTTC. It encodes CASSQGQGAEQYF.

This chain joins TRBV2 and TRBJ1-1, with D possibly TRBD1 on 5 matching bases. Germline CDR1 and CDR2: SNHLY and FYNNEI. With 7 bases removed from V and 3 bases from J, the gap between germline ends came to 18 bases. This CDR3 contains 15 residues. CDR3 bases: TGTGCCAGCATTACAGGCTATTCCCTAGACACTGAAGCTTTCTTT. This gives the protein CASITGYSLDTEAFF.

Notes on this clone: This sample also contains other DNA sequences that code for the same CDR3. The rearrangement uses TRBV5-1 and TRBJ1-2; 8 bases line up with TRBD1. The ends lost 4 bases at V and 5 bases at J; junction bases unmatched: 7. The CDR3 extends over 14 amino acids. Germline V gene sequence: CDR1 SGHRS, CDR2 YFSETQ. The CDR3 protein is CASSPPGQGYGYTF. CDR3 DNA sequence: TGCGCCAGCAGCCCGCCCGGACAGGGTTATGGCTACACCTTC.